The 20 T cell receptor beta chains below all came from one sample that was sequenced in a study of neoadjuvant anti-PD-1 for oral cavity cancer. TCRdb keeps only in-frame clones here, not all; method: immunoSEQ multiplex PCR. The sample has 50,000 to 65,000 clones; 65% to 80% are singletons. Sample: PBMCs, taken before nivolumab (anti-PD-1) treatment. Receptor source: a person between 40 and 85 years old with oral cavity squamous cell carcinoma.

The V call is TRBV28, the J call TRBJ1-1, with TRBD1 identical over 9 bases. CDR3 length: 15 amino acids. V shed 5 bases, J shed 8 bases, and the junction held 12 bases outside the gene matches. Germline V gene sequence: CDR1 MDHEN, CDR2 SYDVKM. This CDR3 reads CASSIISGTGQEAFF. DNA for the CDR3: TGTGCCAGCAGTATTATATCCGGGACAGGGCAAGAAGCTTTCTTT.

V usage is TRBV10-3 and J usage is TRBJ1-5; D is undetermined. Trimming cost V 3 bases and J 5 bases, with 8 bases left between them. The germline V gene has CDR1 ENHRY and CDR2 SYGVKD. CDR3 size: 13 residues. CDR3 in amino acids: CAISEDTYQPQHF. The CDR3 DNA reads TGTGCCATCAGTGAAGACACTTATCAGCCCCAGCATTTT.

In DNA form, the CDR3 reads TGTGCCAGCAGTTCAACGCTACCCGGGACAGGGGGTATAGATACGCAGTATTTT. Its translation is CASSSTLPGTGGIDTQYF. This chain connects TRBV5-4 to TRBJ2-3; 11 bases map to TRBD1. This CDR3 is 18 amino acids long. Germline lookup yields CDR1 SGHNT and CDR2 YYREEE (reference sequence). With V trimmed by 5 bases and J by 5 bases, 16 bases remained unmatched.

The V and J genes are TRBV6-1 and TRBJ1-1; TRBD1 is a possible D gene (5 bases). This CDR3 comprises 13 residues. Germline V gene data show CDR1 as MNHNS and CDR2 as SASEGT. V was cut by 11 bases and J by 1 base, with 14 bases left in between. Here the CDR3 reads CAGLLTGNTEAFF. CDR3 nucleotide sequence: TGTGCCGGACTACTAACAGGGAACACTGAAGCTTTCTTT.

In this sample, this clone turned up a few times. The gene calls are TRBV27 and TRBJ1-1; unclear D gene. Per germline, CDR1 MNHEY and CDR2 SMNVEV (reference sequence). There are 11 residues in the CDR3. V was trimmed by 6 bases and J by 1 base, leaving 3 bases between them. The CDR3 spells CASRTNTEAFF. CDR3 DNA: TGTGCCAGCAGGACGAACACTGAAGCTTTCTTT.

The chain is built from TRBV7-9 and TRBJ1-1; TRBD1 might be the D (6 bases). The CDR3 length is 14 residues. V dropped 10 bases and J dropped 4 bases, with 19 bases sitting between them. Germline V lookup: CDR1 SEHNR, CDR2 FQNEAQ (reference sequence). This chain's CDR3 is CATWELQGGTEAFF. The CDR3 DNA follows: TGTGCCACCTGGGAGCTACAGGGCGGCACTGAAGCTTTCTTT.

V usage is TRBV29-1 and J usage is TRBJ1-4, with D perhaps matching TRBD1 (5 bases). The V end was cut by 4 bases, the J end by 5 bases, with 8 bases between. CDR3 length: 12 residues. Germline CDR1 SQVTM, CDR2 ANQGSEA. The CDR3 DNA follows: TGCAGCGTTGGGTACAGGAATGAAAAACTGTTTTTT. It is translated as CSVGYRNEKLFF.

The chain uses TRBV19 and TRBJ2-7; D perhaps matches TRBD2 (7 bases). Germline-derived CDR1 and CDR2 are LNHDA and SQIVND (reference sequence). This CDR3 contains 14 residues. Trimming left V 7 bases short and J 1 base short, with 14 bases between. CDR3 protein: CASTKQGGSYEQYF. The CDR3 DNA follows: TGTGCCAGTACGAAACAGGGAGGGTCCTACGAGCAGTACTTC.

Comment on this clone: This specimen includes other DNA sequences encoding the same CDR3. The J gene is TRBJ2-5, the V gene TRBV5-1, with D uncertain. The CDR3 contains 14 residues. Trimming left V 4 bases short and J 2 bases short, with 12 bases between. The germline CDR1 and CDR2 sequences are SGHRS and YFSETQ. The CDR3 loop is CASSPVGSQETQYF. The CDR3 nucleotides are TGCGCCAGCAGCCCCGTGGGGTCACAAGAGACCCAGTACTTC.

Concerning this clone: A junction boundary mismatches the germline segment, possibly from a read error. V gene TRBV4-1 combines with J gene TRBJ1-4; D uncertain. This CDR3 comprises 13 residues. From germline, CDR1 is MGHRA and CDR2 YSYEKL. CDR3 sequence: CASSQELNLPGIF. CDR3 in DNA: TGCGCCAGCAGCCAAGAATTAAATTTGCCGGGGATTTTT.

In this sample, this clone turned up once. The gene calls are TRBV27 and TRBJ2-2; D could derive from TRBD1 or TRBD2 (7 bases each). Looked up from germline, CDR1 is MNHEY and CDR2 is SMNVEV (reference sequence). The CDR3 spans 14 residues. Trimming took off 6 bases at V and 6 bases at J, with 14 bases between the two ends. CDR3 loop: CASRVQGRAGELFF. CDR3 sequence (DNA): TGTGCCAGCAGGGTACAGGGGAGGGCCGGGGAGCTGTTTTTT.

This rearrangement joins TRBV7-9 to TRBJ1-3, with a weak D call TRBD1 (5 bases). The CDR3 spans 18 residues. The germline V and J ends were trimmed by 4 bases and 0 bases, with 19 bases remaining between them. Germline values: CDR1 SEHNR, CDR2 FQNEAQ (reference sequence). The CDR3 protein is CASSSTRDSFFSGNTIYF. The CDR3 DNA follows: TGTGCCAGCAGCTCGACGCGGGACTCCTTCTTCTCTGGAAACACCATATATTTT.

The chain is built from TRBV1 and TRBJ1-6; the table's TRBD1 call for D was not verified on the DNA. TRBV1 is listed as a pseudogene. The CDR3 length is 14 residues. The CDR3 coding sequence is TGCACCAGCAGCCGAGCAGGGGTAGGTTCACCCCTCCACTTT. Encoded protein: CTSSRAGVGSPLHF.

This chain connects TRBV27 to TRBJ1-2; D not resolved. CDR1 is MNHEY, CDR2 SMNVEV, per germline (reference sequence). The CDR3 loop spans 14 amino acids. V was shortened by 4 bases and J by 0 bases, with 9 bases between the two germline ends. CDR3 sequence reads: CASSSWRANYGYTF. Here the CDR3 DNA reads TGTGCCAGCAGTTCATGGAGGGCTAACTATGGCTACACCTTC.

The V and J genes are TRBV7-8 and TRBJ2-1; D might be TRBD2 (5 bases). V dropped 1 base and J dropped 0 bases, with 7 bases sitting between them. Germline V lookup: CDR1 SGHVS, CDR2 FQNEAQ. This CDR3 is 15 amino acids long. The CDR3 spells CASSLVTSSYNEQFF. The CDR3 nucleotides are TGTGCCAGCAGCTTAGTCACTAGCTCCTACAATGAGCAGTTCTTC.

The chain links TRBV6-7 to TRBJ1-3, with D possibly matching TRBD1 (5 bases). TRBV6-7 counts as an open reading frame of uncertain function. V was trimmed by 0 bases and J by 3 bases, leaving 12 bases between them. The CDR3 extends over 16 amino acids. In DNA form, the CDR3 reads TGTGCCAGCAGTTACTCCCGACAGTTGAGTGGAAACACCATATATTTT. Its translation: CASSYSRQLSGNTIYF.

The chain couples TRBV6-6 to TRBJ2-4; D not resolved. CDR1 MNHNY and CDR2 SVGAGI come from the germline V gene (reference sequence). Trimming left V 2 bases short and J 1 base short, with 6 bases between. This CDR3 spans 14 amino acids. The CDR3 spells CASSYATAKNIQYF. In DNA, the CDR3 is TGTGCCAGCAGTTACGCGACGGCCAAAAACATTCAGTACTTC.

The CDR3 DNA sequence: TGTGCCAGCAGCTTCCGGGGTGGGGAGACCCAGTACTTC. It specifies CASSFRGGETQYF. This rearrangement joins TRBV7-6 to TRBJ2-5; possible D gene TRBD2, 5 bases. The CDR3 totals 13 residues. Germline V gene data show CDR1 as SGHVS and CDR2 as FNYEAQ. V was pared by 3 bases and J by 5 bases, with 10 bases between.

CDR3 sequence reads: CASSPPGTVVYYEQYF. For the CDR3, the DNA is TGTGCCAGCTCACCACCGGGGACAGTCGTCTACTACGAGCAGTACTTC. This chain links TRBV18 with TRBJ2-7, with 7 bases matching TRBD1. The J segment lost 3 bases and the V segment lost 0 bases, leaving 8 bases of the junction unmatched. The CDR3 spans 16 residues. Germline V gene data show CDR1 as KGHSH and CDR2 as LQKENI.

The J gene is TRBJ2-7, the V gene TRBV7-2; the D gene is possibly TRBD1 (6 bases). Germline CDR1 and CDR2: SGHTA and FQGNSA. Trimming shortened V by 5 bases and J by 3 bases, and 14 bases separated the two germline ends. The CDR3 is 14 amino acids. Here the CDR3 reads CASSLNRVNYEQYF. CDR3 sequence (DNA): TGTGCCAGCAGCCTCAACAGGGTTAACTACGAGCAGTACTTC. The whole variable domain, remainder taken from reference TRBV7-2 and TRBJ2-7, is GAGVSQSPSNKVTEKGKDVELRCDPISGHTALYWYRQSLGQGLEFLIYFQGNSAPDKSGLPSDRFSAERTGGSVSTLTIQRTQQEDSAVYLCASSLNRVNYEQYFGPGTRLTVT.